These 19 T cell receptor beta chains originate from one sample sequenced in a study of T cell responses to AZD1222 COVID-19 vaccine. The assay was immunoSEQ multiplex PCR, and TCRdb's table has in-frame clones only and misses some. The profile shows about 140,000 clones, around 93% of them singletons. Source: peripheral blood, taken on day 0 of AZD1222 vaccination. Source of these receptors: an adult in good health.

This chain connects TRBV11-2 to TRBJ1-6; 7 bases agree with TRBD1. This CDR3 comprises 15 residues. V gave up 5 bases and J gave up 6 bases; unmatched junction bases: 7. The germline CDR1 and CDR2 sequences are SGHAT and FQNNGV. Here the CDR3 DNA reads TGTGCCAGCAGCCCAGTAAGGGGGCGTAATTCACCCCTCCACTTT. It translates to CASSPVRGRNSPLHF.

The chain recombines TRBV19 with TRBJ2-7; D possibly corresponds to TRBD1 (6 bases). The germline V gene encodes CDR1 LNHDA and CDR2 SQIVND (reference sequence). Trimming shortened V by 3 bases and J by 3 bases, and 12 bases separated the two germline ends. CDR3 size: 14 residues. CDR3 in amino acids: CASSMGDKNYEQYF. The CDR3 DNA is TGTGCCAGTAGTATGGGGGACAAGAACTACGAGCAGTACTTC. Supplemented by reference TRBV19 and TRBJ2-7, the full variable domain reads DGGITQSPKYLFRKEGQNVTLSCEQNLNHDAMYWYRQDPGQGLRLIYYSQIVNDFQKGDIAEGYSVSREKKESFPLTVTSAQKNPTAFYLCASSMGDKNYEQYFGPGTRLTVT.

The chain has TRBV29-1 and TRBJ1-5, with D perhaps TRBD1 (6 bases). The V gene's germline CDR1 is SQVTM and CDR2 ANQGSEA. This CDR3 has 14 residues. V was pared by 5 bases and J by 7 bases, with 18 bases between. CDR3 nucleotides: TGCAGCGTTCGGGCGGGGGGCGGAGAGCAGCCCCAGCATTTT. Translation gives CSVRAGGGEQPQHF. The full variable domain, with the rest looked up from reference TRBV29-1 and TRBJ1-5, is SAVISQKPSRDICQRGTSLTIQCQVDSQVTMMFWYRQQPGQSLTLIATANQGSEATYESGFVIDKFPISRPNLTFSTLTVSNMSPEDSSIYLCSVRAGGGEQPQHFGDGTRLSIL.

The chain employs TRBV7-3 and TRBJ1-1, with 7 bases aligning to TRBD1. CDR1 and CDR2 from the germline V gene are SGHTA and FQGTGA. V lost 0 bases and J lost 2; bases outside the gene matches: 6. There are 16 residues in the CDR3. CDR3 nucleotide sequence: TGTGCCAGCAGCTTAACCGGGACAGTACCTAACACTGAAGCTTTCTTT. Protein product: CASSLTGTVPNTEAFF.

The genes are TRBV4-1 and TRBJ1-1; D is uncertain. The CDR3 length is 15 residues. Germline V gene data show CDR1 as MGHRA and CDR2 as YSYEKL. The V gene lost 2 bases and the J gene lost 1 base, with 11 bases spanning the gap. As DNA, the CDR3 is TGCGCCAGCAGCCAACCCCTGGTACAGAACACTGAAGCTTTCTTT. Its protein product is CASSQPLVQNTEAFF.

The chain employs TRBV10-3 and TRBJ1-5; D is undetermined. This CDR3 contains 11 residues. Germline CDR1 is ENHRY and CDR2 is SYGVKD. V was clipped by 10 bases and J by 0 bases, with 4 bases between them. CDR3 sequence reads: CAKYSNQPQHF. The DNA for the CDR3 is TGTGCCAAATATAGCAATCAGCCCCAGCATTTT.

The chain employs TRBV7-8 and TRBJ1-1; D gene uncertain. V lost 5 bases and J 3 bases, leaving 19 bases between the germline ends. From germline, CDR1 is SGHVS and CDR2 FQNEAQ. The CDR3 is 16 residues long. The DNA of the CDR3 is TGTGCCAGCAGCCCCCCCGCTTGGGGAGGAGACACTGAAGCTTTCTTT. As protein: CASSPPAWGGDTEAFF.

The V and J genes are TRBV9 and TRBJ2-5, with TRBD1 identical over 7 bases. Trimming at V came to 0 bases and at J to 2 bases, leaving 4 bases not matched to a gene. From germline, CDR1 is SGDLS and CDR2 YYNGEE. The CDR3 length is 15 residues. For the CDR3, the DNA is TGTGCCAGCAGCGTAGAGGGCAGGGGGCAAGAGACCCAGTACTTC. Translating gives CASSVEGRGQETQYF.

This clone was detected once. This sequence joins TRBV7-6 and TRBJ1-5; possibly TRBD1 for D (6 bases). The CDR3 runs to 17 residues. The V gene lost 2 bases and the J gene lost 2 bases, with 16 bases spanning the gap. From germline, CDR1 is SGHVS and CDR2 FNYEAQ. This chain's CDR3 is CASSLRGGHGGNQPQHF. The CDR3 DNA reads TGTGCCAGCAGCTTAAGAGGGGGACACGGGGGCAATCAGCCCCAGCATTTT.

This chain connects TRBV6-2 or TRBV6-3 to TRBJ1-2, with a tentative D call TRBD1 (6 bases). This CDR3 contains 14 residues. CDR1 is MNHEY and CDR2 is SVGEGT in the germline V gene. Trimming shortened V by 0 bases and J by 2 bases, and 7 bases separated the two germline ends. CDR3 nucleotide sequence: TGTGCCAGCAGTTACTCTGACAGGAACTATGGCTACACCTTC. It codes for CASSYSDRNYGYTF.

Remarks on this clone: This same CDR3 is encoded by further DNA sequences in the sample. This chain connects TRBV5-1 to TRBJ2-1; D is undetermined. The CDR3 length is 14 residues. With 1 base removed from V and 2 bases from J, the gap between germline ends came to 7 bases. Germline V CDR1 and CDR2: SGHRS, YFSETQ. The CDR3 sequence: CASSLPSAYNEQFF. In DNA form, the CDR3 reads TGCGCCAGCAGCTTGCCGTCGGCCTACAATGAGCAGTTCTTC. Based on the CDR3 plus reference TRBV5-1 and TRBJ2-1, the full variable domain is KAGVTQTPRYLIKTRGQQVTLSCSPISGHRSVSWYQQTPGQGLQFLFEYFSETQRNKGNFPGRFSGRQFSNSRSEMNVSTLELGDSALYLCASSLPSAYNEQFFGPGTRLTVL.

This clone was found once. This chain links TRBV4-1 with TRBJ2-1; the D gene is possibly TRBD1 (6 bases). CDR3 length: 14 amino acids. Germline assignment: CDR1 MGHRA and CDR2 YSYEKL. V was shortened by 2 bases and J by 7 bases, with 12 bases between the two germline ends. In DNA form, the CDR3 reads TGCGCCAGCAGCCAATACAGGGTTAGAAATGAGCAGTTCTTC. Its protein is CASSQYRVRNEQFF.

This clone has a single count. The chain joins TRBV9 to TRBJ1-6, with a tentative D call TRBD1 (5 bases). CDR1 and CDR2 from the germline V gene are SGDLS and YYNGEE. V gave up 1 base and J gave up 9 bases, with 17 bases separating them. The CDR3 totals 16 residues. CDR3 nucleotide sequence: TGTGCCAGCAGCGTAACCGGGACTCTCATGGGTTCACCCCTCCACTTT. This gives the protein CASSVTGTLMGSPLHF.

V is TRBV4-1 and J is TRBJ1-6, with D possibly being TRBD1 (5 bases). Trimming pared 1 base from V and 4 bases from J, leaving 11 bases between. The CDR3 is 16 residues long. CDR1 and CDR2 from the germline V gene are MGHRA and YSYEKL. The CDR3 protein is CASSQVPGIYNSPLHF. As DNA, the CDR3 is TGCGCCAGCAGCCAAGTTCCAGGGATATATAATTCACCCCTCCACTTT.

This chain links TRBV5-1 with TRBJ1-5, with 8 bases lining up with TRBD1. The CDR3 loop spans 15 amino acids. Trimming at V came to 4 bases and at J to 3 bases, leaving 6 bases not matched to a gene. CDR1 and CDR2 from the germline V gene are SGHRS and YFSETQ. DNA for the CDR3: TGCGCCAGCAGCCCCGGGACAGGACCCAATCAGCCCCAGCATTTT. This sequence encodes CASSPGTGPNQPQHF.

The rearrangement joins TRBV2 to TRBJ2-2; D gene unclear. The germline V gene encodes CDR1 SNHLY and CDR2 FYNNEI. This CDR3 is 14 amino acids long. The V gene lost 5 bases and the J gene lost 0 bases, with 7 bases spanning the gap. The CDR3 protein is CASSRPANTGELFF. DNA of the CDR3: TGTGCCAGCAGTCGACCTGCGAACACCGGGGAGCTGTTTTTT.

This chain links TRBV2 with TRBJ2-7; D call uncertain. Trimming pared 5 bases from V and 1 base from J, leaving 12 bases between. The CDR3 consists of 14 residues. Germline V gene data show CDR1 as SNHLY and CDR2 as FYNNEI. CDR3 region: CASSLRTVSYEQYF. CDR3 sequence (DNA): TGTGCCAGCAGTCTCCGGACGGTTTCCTACGAGCAGTACTTC.

The CDR3 nucleotides read TGTGCCAGCAGCGCCCGGGCCCGGGACATTCAGTACTTC. This sequence encodes CASSARARDIQYF. The rearrangement links TRBV9 to TRBJ2-4; D not resolved. The CDR3 contains 13 residues. Germline CDR1 reads SGDLS; CDR2 reads YYNGEE. Trimming cost V 3 bases and J 8 bases, with 12 bases left between them.

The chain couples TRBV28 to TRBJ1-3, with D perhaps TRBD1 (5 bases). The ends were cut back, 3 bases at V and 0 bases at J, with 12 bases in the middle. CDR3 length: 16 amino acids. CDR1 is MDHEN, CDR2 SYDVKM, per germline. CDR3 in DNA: TGTGCCAGCAGTTTGCGCGGGGGGGGCTCTGGAAACACCATATATTTT. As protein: CASSLRGGGSGNTIYF.